The next 9 T cell receptor beta chains were all read from a single sample in a study of blood T cell repertoires in COVID-19. TCRdb's copy holds only in-frame clones and misses some; the assay was immunoSEQ multiplex PCR. The sample includes roughly 60,000 clones, approximately 80% of them seen just once. Sequencing was performed on peripheral blood. These receptors were taken from a human donor in a cohort sampled during active COVID-19.

A word on this clone: Other DNA sequences in the same sample also yield this CDR3. The chain combines TRBV28 with TRBJ2-2; D gene ambiguous. Germline V gives CDR1 MDHEN, CDR2 SYDVKM. Trimming shortened V by 7 bases and J by 3 bases, and 9 bases separated the two germline ends. The CDR3 has 13 amino acids. The CDR3 loop reads CASKPEDTGELFF. As DNA, the CDR3 is TGTGCCAGCAAGCCAGAGGACACCGGGGAGCTGTTTTTT.

This chain joins TRBV29-1 and TRBJ2-1, with 7 bases fitting TRBD1. Trimming at V came to 3 bases and at J to 6 bases, leaving 8 bases not matched to a gene. The CDR3 consists of 14 residues. The germline V gene encodes CDR1 SQVTM and CDR2 ANQGSEA. CDR3 bases: TGCAGCGTTGAGAAGACCGGGACAGCCAATGAGCAGTTCTTC. This sequence encodes CSVEKTGTANEQFF.

The V gene is TRBV18, the J gene TRBJ1-1; 8 nucleotides match TRBD1. V gave up 6 bases and J gave up 6 bases; unmatched junction bases: 15. Germline V gene data show CDR1 as KGHSH and CDR2 as LQKENI. CDR3 length: 16 amino acids. CDR3: CASSLGQGEGRPEAFF. The DNA for the CDR3 is TGTGCCAGCTCCCTTGGACAGGGTGAAGGTAGACCTGAAGCTTTCTTT.

The V and J genes are TRBV10-3 and TRBJ2-1, with D maybe TRBD2 (6 bases). The CDR3 covers 11 residues. Germline CDR1 and CDR2: ENHRY and SYGVKD. V was pared by 2 bases and J by 13 bases, with 9 bases between. The CDR3 DNA reads as TGTGCCATCAGTGAGGGACTACGCCAGTTCTTC. It specifies CAISEGLRQFF.

The chain couples TRBV27 to TRBJ1-1; 10 bases agree with TRBD1. The CDR3 has 14 residues. V was clipped by 2 bases and J by 11 bases; unmatched bases: 8. The germline V gene has CDR1 MNHEY and CDR2 SMNVEV (reference sequence). The CDR3 nucleotides read TGTGCCAGCAGTTTAGCCGGGACAGGGGTCTCGGCTTTCTTT. It translates to CASSLAGTGVSAFF.

Comments on this clone: Mismatch with germline at one junction end may stem from a read error. The rearrangement links TRBV7-9 to TRBJ2-1; 7 bases map to TRBD1. This CDR3 has 15 residues. Germline values: CDR1 SEHNR, CDR2 FQNEAQ (reference sequence). The CDR3, as DNA: TGTGCCAGCAGCTACTCATTCCAGGGGGATGTAGAAGCTCTCTTC. Translation gives CASSYSFQGDVEALF.

The genes are TRBV14 and TRBJ1-3; D gene ambiguous. CDR1 and CDR2 from the germline V gene are SGHDN and FVKESK. Trimming shortened V by 2 bases and J by 2 bases, and 10 bases separated the two germline ends. The CDR3 covers 15 residues. DNA of the CDR3: TGTGCCAGCAGCCAAAGCCCGCGGGCTGGAAACACCATATATTTT. Protein sequence: CASSQSPRAGNTIYF.

The chain combines TRBV3-1 (or the pseudogene TRBV3-2) with TRBJ2-1, with 7 bases lining up with TRBD2. V shed 4 bases and J 3 bases; nucleotides not matched to a gene: 9. Looked up from germline, CDR1 is LGHDT and CDR2 is YNNKEL (reference sequence). The CDR3 totals 16 residues. CDR3 DNA sequence: TGTGCCAGCAGCCCCACCTCTAGCGGAATCTACAATGAGCAGTTCTTC. It yields the protein CASSPTSSGIYNEQFF.

J is TRBJ2-3 and V is TRBV28, with D possibly being TRBD1 (5 bases). Per germline, CDR1 MDHEN and CDR2 SYDVKM. The CDR3 totals 15 residues. Trimming shortened V by 5 bases and J by 5 bases, and 17 bases separated the two germline ends. CDR3 protein: CASSPARVIVDTQYF. The CDR3 DNA is TGTGCCAGCAGTCCTGCCAGGGTCATCGTAGATACGCAGTATTTT. Together with reference TRBV28 and TRBJ2-3, the CDR3 gives the full variable domain: DVKVTQSSRYLVKRTGEKVFLECVQDMDHENMFWYRQDPGLGLRLIYFSYDVKMKEKGDIPEGYSVSREKKERFSLILESASTNQTSMYLCASSPARVIVDTQYFGPGTRLTVL.